These T cell receptor beta chains were read from a single sample in a study of relationships among human T cell subsets. From the multiplex PCR reads, TCRdb called clonotypes with MiXCR, one entry per CDR3 protein. The sample holds approximately 13,000 distinct CDR3 sequences; 50% to 75% are singletons and the top ten take 2% to 2.5%. Sequencing was carried out using Tregs sorted from blood. Receptor source: a man aged 40-49 years in good health. CDR3s include the opening cysteine and the closing phenylalanine or tryptophan.

v_gene: TRBV29-1
CDR3aa: CSVVGVRSYNEQFF

v_gene: TRBV7-6
CDR3aa: CASRNMGEETQYF

v_gene: TRBV27
CDR3aa: CASSRTRGGLYGYTF

v_gene: TRBV6-8
CDR3aa: CASSPGLILESGQPRYNEQFF

v_gene: TRBV28
CDR3aa: CASNQSGDRGQPQHF

v_gene: TRBV11-2
CDR3aa: CASSRFTGNTGELFF

v_gene: TRBV7-9
CDR3aa: CASSLEIGLAGYNEQFF

v_gene: TRBV11-2
CDR3aa: CATTLTGIGNEQFF

v_gene: TRBV2
CDR3aa: CASSIRVGNQPQHF

v_gene: TRBV25-1
CDR3aa: CASSAEVYNEQFF

v_gene: TRBV5-1
CDR3aa: CASSPDAPGPFTTQYF

v_gene: TRBV11-2
CDR3aa: CASSLIRTNTGELFF

v_gene: TRBV2
CDR3aa: CASSESGLEPQHF

v_gene: TRBV4-1
CDR3aa: CASSSWTGMAGGYTF

v_gene: TRBV11-1
CDR3aa: CASSLTGGVAGANVLTF

v_gene: TRBV2
CDR3aa: CASSEDRAPTGELFF

v_gene: TRBV12-3/TRBV12-4
CDR3aa: CASSLTASNQLQHF

v_gene: TRBV12-3/TRBV12-4
CDR3aa: CASSPGGGQETQYF

v_gene: TRBV20-1
CDR3aa: CSAPSSSYEQYF

v_gene: TRBV29-1
CDR3aa: CSVSSGRGTEAFF

v_gene: TRBV5-1
CDR3aa: CASSLLPDNTYNEQFF

v_gene: TRBV18
CDR3aa: CASSFGTANNEQFF

v_gene: TRBV20-1
CDR3aa: CSARRKVEQYF

v_gene: TRBV28
CDR3aa: CASRQGHTDTQYF

v_gene: TRBV10-2
CDR3aa: CASRPNQGEQYF

v_gene: TRBV20-1
CDR3aa: CSAARGGSTDTQYF

v_gene: TRBV14
CDR3aa: CASSQARRVDEQYF

v_gene: TRBV28
CDR3aa: CASTIAGAALYEQYF

v_gene: TRBV4-1
CDR3aa: CASSVRQGDEQYF